The rows below give T cell receptor beta chains drawn from one sample of a study of blood T cell repertoires in COVID-19. The table came from immunoSEQ multiplex PCR; TCRdb's copy has only in-frame clones and leaves some out. The table records roughly 180,000 clones, 85% to 90% of them present only once. The material sequenced was peripheral blood. Receptors originate from a woman in her sixties with acute or convalescent COVID-19. CDR3s leave out the opening cysteine and the closing phenylalanine or tryptophan.

TRBJ1-5 | TRBV6-5 | ASILGRSGQPQH
TRBJ1-1 | TRBV3-1/TRBV3-2 | ASSRQGVGTEAF
TRBJ1-2 | TRBV29-1 | SVDSYTSYGYT
TRBJ1-1 | TRBV29-1 | SVTGTVNTEAF
TRBJ1-5 | TRBV6-5 | ASSLDRDQPQH
TRBJ2-7 | TRBV6-5 | ASSYTLAQTYEQY
TRBJ2-1 | TRBV28 | ASSFQTSEQF
TRBJ1-1 | TRBV7-2 | ASSPLQDTEAF
TRBJ1-6 | TRBV7-2 | ASSLNVGTPLH
TRBJ2-1 | TRBV2 | ASSTALSGGTYNEQF
TRBJ2-2 | TRBV30 | AWSVGATTGELF
TRBJ1-5 | TRBV6-5 | ASSGGQGQPQH
TRBJ1-2 | TRBV28 | ASSPSPYGYT
TRBJ1-3 | TRBV6-4 | ASRGQGGADGNTIY
TRBJ2-1 | TRBV2 | ASTFAMSSI
TRBJ2-7 | TRBV28 | ASIGTSGRRGSYEQY
TRBJ1-1 | TRBV11-2 | ASSEGQGRSMNTEAF
TRBJ2-1 | TRBV5-1 | ASSPGGGFYNEQF
TRBJ2-5 | TRBV9 | ASSVGLHQETQY
TRBJ1-1 | TRBV5-4 | ASSHNTEAF
TRBJ1-4 | TRBV4-2 | ASSQDVESGVGEKLF
TRBJ1-3 | TRBV19 | ASNLQGTDTIY
TRBJ2-1 | TRBV11-3 | ASSLGGGYNEQF
TRBJ2-1 | TRBV7-2 | ASSLDSTSYNEQF
TRBJ1-2 | TRBV5-1 | ASSSRLTEYGYT
TRBJ1-5 | TRBV9 | ASSSTDRGLQH
TRBJ1-5 | TRBV30 | AWSRDRENQPQH
TRBJ1-1 | TRBV5-1 | ASSRGQGNTEAF
TRBJ2-2 | TRBV3-1/TRBV3-2 | ASSRRGLAGGPNTGELF
TRBJ2-5 | TRBV3-1/TRBV3-2 | ASSQARQNTQY
TRBJ1-2 | TRBV11-2 | ASSSRDSGIYGYT
TRBJ2-1 | TRBV12-5 | ASGLGTGGAYNEQF
TRBJ2-5 | TRBV3-1/TRBV3-2 | ASSQAGVGETQY
TRBJ2-3 | TRBV7-8 | ASRLAGGRSHNTQY
TRBJ2-1 | TRBV3-1/TRBV3-2 | ASRVGGRNEQF
TRBJ2-2 | TRBV7-3 | ASSTPPGELF
TRBJ1-5 | TRBV6-2/TRBV6-3 | ASSRDNSNQPQH
TRBJ2-1 | TRBV3-1/TRBV3-2 | ASSQDRGTEQF
TRBJ2-7 | TRBV6-5 | ASSSTIYEQY
TRBJ2-7 | TRBV27 | ASSLKGEQY
TRBJ1-3 | TRBV19 | ASRTGGLSGNTIY
TRBJ2-2 | TRBV9 | ASSPSSGTGGSGELF
TRBJ2-7 | TRBV2 | ASKEDRENEQY
TRBJ2-1 | TRBV7-2 | ASSPPGTRLIRV
TRBJ2-1 | TRBV12-3/TRBV12-4 | ASTWGGTTQF
TRBJ1-2 | TRBV4-1 | ASGTGAPYGYT
TRBJ2-5 | TRBV5-4 | ASSRGLAGTQETQY
TRBJ1-1 | TRBV5-1 | ASGSDRPIPAF
TRBJ2-3 | TRBV5-1 | ASSSGLDTQY
TRBJ1-5 | TRBV3-1/TRBV3-2 | ASSLGGGNQPQH
TRBJ1-2 | TRBV19 | ASSITSTGNYGYT
TRBJ2-2 | TRBV30 | AFRGSTGELF
TRBJ2-3 | TRBV6-5 | ASSRLASTDTQY
TRBJ2-1 | TRBV27 | ASGAGGWNEQF
TRBJ1-2 | TRBV12-3/TRBV12-4 | ASSATAGWGYT
TRBJ2-2 | TRBV2 | ASSEGLAGTGELF
TRBJ2-1 | TRBV5-1 | ASEATGRGDEQF
TRBJ2-1 | TRBV6-6 | ASSYLAYEQF
TRBJ1-1 | TRBV5-4 | ASSLVDRGQLNTEAF
TRBJ1-1 | TRBV2 | ASRTWTGGNTEAF